This T cell receptor beta chain was recorded in a study of cytomegalovirus exposure and HLA in healthy donors. Regarding the study as a whole: TCR beta chains numbering more than 150 were designated cytomegalovirus-associated. High specificity and sensitivity for cytomegalovirus status were reported for the classifier. The tendency of first-cohort TCR clusters to co-occur in the 90 to 150 validation repertoires emerged from a later analysis.

The assay was immunoSEQ multiplex PCR, and TCRdb's table has in-frame clones only and misses some. The table lists tens of thousands of clones, around 96% of them singletons, with approximately 3.4% in the top ten. Separate from the approximately 720-subject first cohort was the approximately 110-subject validation cohort, to which the donors belonged. A word on this clone: Its target is not known.

The V end was cut by 3 bases, the J end by 8 bases, with 16 bases between. From germline, CDR1 is SGHVS and CDR2 FNYEAQ. The CDR3 spans 14 residues. V gene TRBV7-6 combines with J gene TRBJ1-2, with D perhaps matching TRBD1 (6 bases). This TCR was sampled from a man aged 18 to 29 in good health and CMV-seronegative. Specimen: PBMCs. CDR3: CASSLTDSSIGYTF. CDR3 coding DNA: TGTGCCAGCAGCTTGACGGACAGCTCTATAGGCTACACCTTC. The variable domain in full, completed from reference TRBV7-6 and TRBJ1-2, reads GAGVSQSPRYKVTKRGQDVALRCDPISGHVSLYWYRQALGQGPEFLTYFNYEAQQDKSGLPNDRFSAERPEGSISTLTIQRTEQRDSAMYRCASSLTDSSIGYTFGSGTRLTVV.